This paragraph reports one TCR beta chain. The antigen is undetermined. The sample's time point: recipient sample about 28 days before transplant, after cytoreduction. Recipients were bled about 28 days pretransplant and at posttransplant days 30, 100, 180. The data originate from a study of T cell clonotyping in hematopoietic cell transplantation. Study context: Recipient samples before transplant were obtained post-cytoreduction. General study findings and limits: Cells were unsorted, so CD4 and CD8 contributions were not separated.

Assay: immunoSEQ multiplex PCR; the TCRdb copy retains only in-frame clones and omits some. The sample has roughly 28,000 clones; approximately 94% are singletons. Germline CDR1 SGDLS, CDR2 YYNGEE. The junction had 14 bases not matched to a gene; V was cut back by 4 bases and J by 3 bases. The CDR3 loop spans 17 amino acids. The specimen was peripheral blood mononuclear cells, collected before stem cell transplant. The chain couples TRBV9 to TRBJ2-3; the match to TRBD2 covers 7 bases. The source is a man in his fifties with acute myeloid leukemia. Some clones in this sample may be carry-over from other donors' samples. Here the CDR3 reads CASSTQTSRGGTDTQYF. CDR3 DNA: TGTGCCAGCAGCACCCAGACTAGCCGTGGGGGGACAGATACGCAGTATTTT.